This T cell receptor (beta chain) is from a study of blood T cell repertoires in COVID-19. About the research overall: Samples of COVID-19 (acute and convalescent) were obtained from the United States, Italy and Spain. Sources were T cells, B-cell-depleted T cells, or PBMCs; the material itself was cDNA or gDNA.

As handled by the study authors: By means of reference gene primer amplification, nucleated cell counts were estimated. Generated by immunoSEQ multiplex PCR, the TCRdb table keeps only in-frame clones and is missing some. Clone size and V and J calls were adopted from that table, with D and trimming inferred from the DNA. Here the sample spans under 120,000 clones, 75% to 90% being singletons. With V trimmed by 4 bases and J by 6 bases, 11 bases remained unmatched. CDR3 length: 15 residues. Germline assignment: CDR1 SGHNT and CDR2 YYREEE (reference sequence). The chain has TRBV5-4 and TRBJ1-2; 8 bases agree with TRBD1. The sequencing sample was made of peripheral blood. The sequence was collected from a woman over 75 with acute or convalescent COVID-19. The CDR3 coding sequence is TGTGCCAGCAGCCACCCCACAGGGGGAAGGGATGGCTACACCTTC. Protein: CASSHPTGGRDGYTF.